These 18 T cell receptor beta chains share one sample of origin, sequenced in a study of CD8 T cells in ankylosing spondylitis. One entry per CDR3 protein results from TCRdb running MiXCR on the 5' RACE reads. The data show some 270,000 distinct CDR3 sequences, around 32% seen once. What was sequenced was blood, either unsorted or a sorted T cell fraction (not recorded which). These receptors all come from a male donor with ankylosing spondylitis or in good health (not recorded which).

This clonotype appeared a few times. The chain employs TRBV20-1 and TRBJ2-7; TRBD2 is a possible D gene (6 bases). With 1 base removed from V and 3 bases from J, the gap between germline ends came to 13 bases. The CDR3 consists of 14 residues. CDR1 and CDR2 from the germline V gene are DFQATT and SNEGSKA (reference sequence). The CDR3 loop reads CSARGRTTNYEQYF. The CDR3 DNA reads TGCAGTGCTAGAGGACGGACTACGAACTACGAGCAGTACTTC.

The V and J genes are TRBV21-1 and TRBJ2-1; the table's TRBD2 call for D was not verified on the DNA. TRBV21-1 is listed as a pseudogene. This CDR3 is built from 17 residues. CDR3 sequence (DNA): TGTGCCAGCAGCAAAGCTACTAGCGGGGGGATCTACAATGAGCAGTTCTTC. It translates to CASSKATSGGIYNEQFF.

The chain joins TRBV12-3 or TRBV12-4 to TRBJ2-3; maybe TRBD2 (6 bases). The length of the CDR3 is 15 residues. Trimming pared 4 bases from V and 5 bases from J, leaving 16 bases between. CDR3 sequence reads: CASSSDGRGRDTQYF. The CDR3, as DNA: TGTGCCAGCAGTTCGGACGGGCGGGGAAGAGATACGCAGTATTTT.

The sample holds a few counts of this clonotype. The chain couples TRBV20-1 to TRBJ2-5; D is possibly TRBD2 (6 bases). V was cut by 3 bases and J by 5 bases, with 22 bases left in between. The CDR3 sequence is 16 residues long. Germline CDR1 reads DFQATT; CDR2 reads SNEGSKA (reference sequence). The CDR3 region is CSASVGAPGEGETQYF. The CDR3 DNA reads TGCAGTGCTAGCGTTGGGGCGCCGGGGGAAGGCGAGACCCAGTACTTC.

This clonotype was recorded many times. This CDR3 is CASSLDRGRETQYF. CDR3 DNA: TGTGCCAGCAGTCTCGACAGGGGACGGGAGACCCAGTACTTC. The V gene is TRBV6-5, the J gene TRBJ2-5, with 8 bases matching TRBD1. This CDR3 is built from 14 residues. V dropped 5 bases and J dropped 5; count of bases not matched to a gene: 7. The V gene's germline CDR1 is MNHEY and CDR2 SVGAGI.

This clonotype was counted between two and nine times. The V call is TRBV6-5, the J call TRBJ2-5, with unresolved D. Germline CDR1 reads MNHEY; CDR2 reads SVGAGI. The CDR3 contains 15 residues. V lost 0 bases, J lost 5 bases, and 13 bases lay in between. CDR3 sequence reads: CASSYSSGVLETQYF. The CDR3 DNA sequence: TGTGCCAGCAGTTACTCGAGTGGGGTTTTGGAGACCCAGTACTTC.

A few counts support this clonotype. The chain links TRBV10-3 to TRBJ1-3; D is unresolved. The CDR3 sequence is 16 residues long. V was clipped by 2 bases and J by 0 bases, with 11 bases between them. CDR1 ENHRY and CDR2 SYGVKD come from the germline V gene. The CDR3 is CAISEAPPISGNTIYF. The DNA for the CDR3 is TGTGCCATCAGTGAGGCCCCACCGATCTCTGGAAACACCATATATTTT.

This chain connects TRBV19 to TRBJ2-1, with 10 bases fitting TRBD2. Germline-derived CDR1 and CDR2 are LNHDA and SQIVND (reference sequence). The CDR3 runs to 16 residues. V was clipped by 3 bases and J by 9 bases; unmatched bases: 11. CDR3 sequence: CASSIPSGGALGEQFF. Written as DNA, the CDR3 is TGTGCCAGTAGTATCCCCAGCGGGGGGGCCTTAGGTGAGCAGTTCTTC.

This clonotype was found a few times. The chain has TRBV10-3 and TRBJ2-5; 8 nucleotides line up with TRBD1. The CDR3 is made up of 17 amino acids. Per the germline V gene, CDR1 is ENHRY and CDR2 is SYGVKD. Trimming removed 4 bases from V and 5 bases from J; junction bases left unmatched: 15. CDR3: CAISAQMGPTGGETQYF. The CDR3, as DNA: TGTGCCATCAGTGCCCAAATGGGCCCTACAGGGGGGGAGACCCAGTACTTC.

The chain combines TRBV10-3 with TRBJ2-1; a possible D gene is TRBD1 (7 bases). Germline CDR1 reads ENHRY; CDR2 reads SYGVKD. CDR3 length: 15 residues. The V end was cut by 4 bases, the J end by 0 bases, with 10 bases between. CDR3 in amino acids: CAISAQGGSYNEQFF. The CDR3 DNA sequence: TGTGCCATCAGTGCCCAGGGGGGCTCCTACAATGAGCAGTTCTTC.

This clonotype was seen more than once but under ten times. The J gene is TRBJ2-1, the V gene TRBV7-2, with a tentative D call TRBD1 (6 bases). Between the trimmed V and J ends, which lost 8 bases and 0 bases, there was a span of 8 bases. Germline CDR1 is SGHTA and CDR2 is FQGNSA. The CDR3 sequence is 13 residues long. Here the CDR3 reads CASGRGSYNEQFF. In nucleotides, the CDR3 is TGTGCCAGCGGCAGGGGCTCCTACAATGAGCAGTTCTTC.

This clonotype was counted between two and nine times. This chain connects TRBV10-3 to TRBJ2-7; TRBD2 matches at 8 bases. The length of the CDR3 is 19 residues. V dropped 5 bases and J dropped 3; count of bases not matched to a gene: 21. From germline, CDR1 is ENHRY and CDR2 SYGVKD. CDR3 residues: CAISTHGGLADVPVYEQYF. Here the CDR3 DNA reads TGTGCCATCAGTACCCACGGCGGACTAGCCGACGTGCCCGTCTACGAGCAGTACTTC.

This clonotype has a handful of counts. The rearrangement uses TRBV6-1 and TRBJ2-4; 8 bases agree with TRBD1. V gave up 6 bases and J gave up 2 bases; unmatched junction bases: 6. The CDR3 totals 15 residues. CDR1 and CDR2 from the germline V gene are MNHNS and SASEGT. This chain's CDR3 is CASRPGGASKNIQYF. CDR3 DNA sequence: TGTGCCAGCAGACCAGGGGGCGCGTCCAAAAACATTCAGTACTTC.

At least ten counts were recorded for this clonotype. The chain joins TRBV20-1 to TRBJ2-1; 11 bases align to TRBD2. V lost 6 bases, J lost 3 bases, and 4 bases stayed unmatched. CDR3 length equals 14 residues. Germline lookup yields CDR1 DFQATT and CDR2 SNEGSKA (reference sequence). For the CDR3, the DNA is TGCAGTGCGAGACTAGCGGGGAACTACAATGAGCAGTTCTTC. It is translated as CSARLAGNYNEQFF.

The chain carries TRBV12-3 or TRBV12-4 and TRBJ2-5, with TRBD1 identical over 8 bases. Trimming cost V 5 bases and J 5 bases; bases outside gene matches: 4. This CDR3 has 13 residues. The CDR3 loop is CASSQGARETQYF. Here the CDR3 DNA reads TGTGCCAGCAGTCAGGGGGCGAGGGAGACCCAGTACTTC.

J is TRBJ1-1 and V is TRBV7-2; maybe TRBD1 (6 bases). The CDR3 sequence is 14 residues long. Germline V lookup: CDR1 SGHTA, CDR2 FQGNSA. CDR3 sequence reads: CVGRTVILNTEAFF. Written as DNA, the CDR3 is TGTGTCGGGCGGACAGTGATACTGAACACTGAAGCTTTCTTT.

The genes are TRBV4-1 and TRBJ1-1; D perhaps matches TRBD1 (5 bases). Trimming took 0 bases from V and 5 from J, leaving 13 bases between them. Germline lookup yields CDR1 MGHRA and CDR2 YSYEKL. This CDR3 comprises 15 residues. The CDR3 is CASSQDRGRSTEAFF. In nucleotides, the CDR3 is TGCGCCAGCAGCCAAGATCGGGGACGTAGTACTGAAGCTTTCTTT.

The chain has TRBV15 and TRBJ2-7; TRBD2 is a possible D gene (5 bases). With 5 bases removed from V and 0 bases from J, the gap between germline ends came to 11 bases. The CDR3 spans 14 residues. CDR1 and CDR2 (germline): LNHNV, YYDKDF (reference sequence). The CDR3: CATSLEVSSYEQYF. The DNA for the CDR3 is TGTGCCACCAGCTTGGAGGTCAGCTCCTACGAGCAGTACTTC. Variable domain in full (rest from reference TRBV15 and TRBJ2-7): DAMVIQNPRYQVTQFGKPVTLSCSQTLNHNVMYWYQQKSSQAPKLLFHYYDKDFNNEADTPDNFQSRRPNTSFCFLDIRSPGLGDTAMYLCATSLEVSSYEQYFGPGTRLTVT.